The entry below describes one T cell receptor (beta chain). Its antigen is as yet unknown. A much larger clone differs by one base, so this may be a read error. The conserved phenylalanine or tryptophan normally closing the CDR3 is absent here, so this likely arose from a read error. The data are from a study of glioma-infiltrating T cells. Amplification of TCR alpha and beta CDR3 regions from RNA used iRepertoire nested multiplex PCR. Input was roughly 100-450 ng of tissue mRNA or PBMC total RNA. TCRdb reprocessed the multiplex PCR reads via MiXCR and lists one record per CDR3 protein. The top ten hold about 30% of the sample, which has about 110,000 distinct CDR3 sequences, around 25% seen once. CDR1 is MNHEY and CDR2 is SVGEGT in the germline V gene. The CDR3 covers 13 residues. Overall study findings and caveats: Above-expected tissue-blood divergence occurred in all gliomas, most in low-grade ones.

The clonotype originates from a human donor with low-grade glioma or glioblastoma, undergoing nonglioma brain surgery, or in good health (not recorded which). The genes are TRBV6-2 or TRBV6-3 and TRBJ2-7; TRBD2 matches at 8 bases. Material for sequencing was glioma tissue, nonneoplastic brain tissue, or PBMCs (not recorded which). The DNA of the CDR3 is TGCGCCAGCAGGGTAGCGGGACGGGACGAGCAGTACCTC. This encodes CASRVAGRDEQYL.